This TCR beta chain appears in the sequencing data of a study of cytomegalovirus exposure and HLA in healthy donors. General study results and limits: Reports indicate that TCR beta sequences accurately predicted the HLA-A and HLA-B alleles of most subjects.

V shed 7 bases, J shed 2 bases, and the junction held 5 bases outside the gene matches. From germline, CDR1 is KGHSH and CDR2 LQKENI. The CDR3 runs to 14 residues. Amplification used 60 Vbeta primers and 13 Jbeta primers. TCRdb's table, derived via immunoSEQ multiplex PCR, lists solely in-frame clones and lacks some. This table holds some 100,000 clones, around three quarters found once. As regards this clone: Its antigen is not identified.

This sequence originates from a human donor in good health. The sequenced sample consisted of PBMCs. V is TRBV18 and J is TRBJ1-1, with 9 bases lining up with TRBD1. CDR3 sequence (DNA): TGTGCCAGCTTCCGGGACAGGGTAAACACTGAAGCTTTCTTT. Its translation: CASFRDRVNTEAFF.